This record concerns one T cell receptor beta chain sequence. Its target is unknown. These data belong to a study of shared clonotypes between healthy human individuals. The study, taken as a whole, reports: Estimated richness values were generally larger in naive subsets than in memory subsets. Tissue TCR repertoires likely differ from these blood-only repertoires.

The study drew its donors from healthy HIV-negative adults without recent acute infections or vaccinations. Sequenced by immunoSEQ multiplex PCR; TCRdb stores in-frame clones only, minus some. The sample lists over 850,000 clones, 75% to 80% occurring once. This TCR came from a man between 18 and 29 years old in good health. Some clones in this sample may be carry-over from other donors' samples. Input material: memory CD4+ T cells from PBMCs. Subset specified: CD45RA-negative fraction.

The CDR3 DNA is TGTGCCAGCAGGACCGGGACTAGCGGCAATGAGCAGTTCTTC. It translates to CASRTGTSGNEQFF. The chain couples TRBV7-2 to TRBJ2-1, with 11 bases identical to TRBD2. This CDR3 is 14 amino acids long. Germline loops: CDR1 SGHTA, CDR2 FQGNSA. V gave up 6 bases and J gave up 6 bases; unmatched junction bases: 4. The variable domain in full, with the rest retrieved from reference TRBV7-2 and TRBJ2-1, is GAGVSQSPSNKVTEKGKDVELRCDPISGHTALYWYRQSLGQGLEFLIYFQGNSAPDKSGLPSDRFSAERTGGSVSTLTIQRTQQEDSAVYLCASRTGTSGNEQFFGPGTRLTVL.